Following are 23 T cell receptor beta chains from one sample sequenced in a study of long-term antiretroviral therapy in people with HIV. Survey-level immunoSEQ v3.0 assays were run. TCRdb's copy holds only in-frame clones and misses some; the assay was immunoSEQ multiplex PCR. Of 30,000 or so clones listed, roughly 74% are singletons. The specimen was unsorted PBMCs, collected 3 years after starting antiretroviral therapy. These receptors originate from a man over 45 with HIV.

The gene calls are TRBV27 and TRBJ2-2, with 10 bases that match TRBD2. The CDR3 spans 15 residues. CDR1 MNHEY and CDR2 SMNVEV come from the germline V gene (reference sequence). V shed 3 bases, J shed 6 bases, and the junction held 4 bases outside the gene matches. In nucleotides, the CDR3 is TGTGCCAGCAGTTTGCTAGCGGGAGTGGCCGGGGAGCTGTTTTTT. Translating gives CASSLLAGVAGELFF.

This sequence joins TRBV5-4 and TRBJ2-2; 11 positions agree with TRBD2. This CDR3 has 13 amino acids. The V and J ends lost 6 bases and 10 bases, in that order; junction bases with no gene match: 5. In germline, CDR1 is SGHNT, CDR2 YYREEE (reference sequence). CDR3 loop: CASTTSGMEELFF. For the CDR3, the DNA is TGTGCCAGCACGACTAGCGGGATGGAGGAGCTGTTTTTT.

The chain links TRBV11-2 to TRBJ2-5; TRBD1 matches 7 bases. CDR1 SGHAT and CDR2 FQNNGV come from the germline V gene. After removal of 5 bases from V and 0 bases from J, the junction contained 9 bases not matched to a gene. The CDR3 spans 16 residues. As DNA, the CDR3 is TGTGCCAGCAGCCAGGGGGTGGTGAGAAACCAAGAGACCCAGTACTTC. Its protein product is CASSQGVVRNQETQYF.

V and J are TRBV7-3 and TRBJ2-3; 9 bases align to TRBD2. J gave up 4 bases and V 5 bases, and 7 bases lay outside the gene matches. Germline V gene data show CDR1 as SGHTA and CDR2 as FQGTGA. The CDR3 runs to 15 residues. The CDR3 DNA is TGTGCCAGCAGCCAAGGACTAGCGCCCGCAGATACGCAGTATTTT. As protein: CASSQGLAPADTQYF.

The CDR3 DNA follows: TGTGCCAGCAGAACAGGGGGCAGTGCCAACGTCCTGACTTTC. Translated, it gives CASRTGGSANVLTF. The chain links TRBV6-5 to TRBJ2-6; 9 bases align to TRBD1. The CDR3 loop spans 14 amino acids. Germline lookup yields CDR1 MNHEY and CDR2 SVGAGI. Trimming removed 6 bases from V and 7 bases from J; junction bases left unmatched: 4.

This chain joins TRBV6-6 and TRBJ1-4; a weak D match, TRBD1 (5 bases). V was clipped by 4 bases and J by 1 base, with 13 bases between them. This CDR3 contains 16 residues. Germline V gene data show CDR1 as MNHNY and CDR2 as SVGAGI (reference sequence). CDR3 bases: TGTGCCAGCAGTTCCAGGGACGGACTAACTAATGAAAAACTGTTTTTT. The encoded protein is CASSSRDGLTNEKLFF.

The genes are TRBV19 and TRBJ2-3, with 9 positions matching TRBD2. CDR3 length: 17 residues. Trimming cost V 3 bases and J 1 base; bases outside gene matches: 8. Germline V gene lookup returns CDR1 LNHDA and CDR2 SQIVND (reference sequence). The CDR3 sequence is CASSMIRAGGRTDTQYF. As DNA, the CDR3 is TGTGCCAGTAGTATGATTAGGGCGGGGGGGCGCACAGATACGCAGTATTTT.

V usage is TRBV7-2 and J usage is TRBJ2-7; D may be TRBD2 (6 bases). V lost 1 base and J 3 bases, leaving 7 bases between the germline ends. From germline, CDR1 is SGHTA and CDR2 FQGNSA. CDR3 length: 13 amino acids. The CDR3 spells CASSLGTNYEQYF. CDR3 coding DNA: TGTGCCAGCAGCTTAGGGACTAACTACGAGCAGTACTTC.

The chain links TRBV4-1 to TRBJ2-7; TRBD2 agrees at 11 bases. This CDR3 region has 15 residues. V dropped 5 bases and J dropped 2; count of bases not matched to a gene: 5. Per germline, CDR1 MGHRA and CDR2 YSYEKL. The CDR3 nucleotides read TGCGCCAGCAGCTCATCTAGCGGGGGGACCTACGAGCAGTACTTC. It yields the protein CASSSSSGGTYEQYF.

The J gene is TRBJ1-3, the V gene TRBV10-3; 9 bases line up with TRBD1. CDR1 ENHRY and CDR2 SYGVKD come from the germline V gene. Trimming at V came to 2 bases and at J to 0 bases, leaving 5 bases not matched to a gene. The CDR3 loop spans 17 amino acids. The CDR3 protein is CAISEPGTGPSGNTIYF. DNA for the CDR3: TGTGCCATCAGTGAGCCCGGGACAGGGCCCTCTGGAAACACCATATATTTT.

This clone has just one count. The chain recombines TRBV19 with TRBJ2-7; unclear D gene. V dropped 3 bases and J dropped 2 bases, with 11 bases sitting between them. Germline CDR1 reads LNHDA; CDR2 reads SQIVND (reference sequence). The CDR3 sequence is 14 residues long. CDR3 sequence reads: CASSIASTTYEQYF. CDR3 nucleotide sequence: TGTGCCAGTAGTATTGCCTCTACCACCTACGAGCAGTACTTC. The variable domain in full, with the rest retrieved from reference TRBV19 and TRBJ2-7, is DGGITQSPKYLFRKEGQNVTLSCEQNLNHDAMYWYRQDPGQGLRLIYYSQIVNDFQKGDIAEGYSVSREKKESFPLTVTSAQKNPTAFYLCASSIASTTYEQYFGPGTRLTVT.

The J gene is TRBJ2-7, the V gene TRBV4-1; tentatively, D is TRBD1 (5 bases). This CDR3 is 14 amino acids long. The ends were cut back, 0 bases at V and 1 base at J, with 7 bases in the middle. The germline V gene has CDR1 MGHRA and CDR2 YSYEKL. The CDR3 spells CASSQDRGSYEQYF. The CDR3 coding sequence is TGCGCCAGCAGCCAAGATAGGGGATCCTACGAGCAGTACTTC.

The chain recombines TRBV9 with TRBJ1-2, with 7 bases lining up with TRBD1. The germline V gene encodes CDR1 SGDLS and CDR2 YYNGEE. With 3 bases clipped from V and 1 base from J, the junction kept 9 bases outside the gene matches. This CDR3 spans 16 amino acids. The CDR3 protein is CASSGQGLGLNYGYTF. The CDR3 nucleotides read TGTGCCAGCAGCGGACAGGGTCTCGGGCTTAACTATGGCTACACCTTC.

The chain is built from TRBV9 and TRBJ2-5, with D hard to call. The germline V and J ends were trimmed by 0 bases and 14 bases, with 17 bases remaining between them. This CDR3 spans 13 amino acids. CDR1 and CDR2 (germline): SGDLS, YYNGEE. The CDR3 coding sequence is TGTGCCAGCAGCGTAGATGAAGTTCATAGAGTATACTTC. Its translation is CASSVDEVHRVYF.

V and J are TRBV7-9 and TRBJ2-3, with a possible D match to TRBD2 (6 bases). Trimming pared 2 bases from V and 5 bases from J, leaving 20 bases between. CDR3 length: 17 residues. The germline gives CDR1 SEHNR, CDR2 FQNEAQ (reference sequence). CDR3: CASSLPSTRNLEDTQYF. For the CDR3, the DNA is TGTGCCAGCAGCTTACCTTCGACTAGAAATCTTGAAGATACGCAGTATTTT.

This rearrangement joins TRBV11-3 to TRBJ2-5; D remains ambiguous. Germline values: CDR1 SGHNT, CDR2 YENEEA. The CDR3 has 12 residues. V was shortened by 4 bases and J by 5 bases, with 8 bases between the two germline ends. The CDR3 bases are TGTGCCAGCAGCTGGGGAAGGGAGACCCAGTACTTC. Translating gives CASSWGRETQYF.

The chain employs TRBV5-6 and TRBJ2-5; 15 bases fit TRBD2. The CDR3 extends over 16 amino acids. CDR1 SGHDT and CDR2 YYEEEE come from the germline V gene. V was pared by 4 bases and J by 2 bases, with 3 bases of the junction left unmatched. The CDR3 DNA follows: TGTGCCAGCAGCCGGGGACTAGCGGGGGGACAAGAGACCCAGTACTTC. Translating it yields CASSRGLAGGQETQYF.

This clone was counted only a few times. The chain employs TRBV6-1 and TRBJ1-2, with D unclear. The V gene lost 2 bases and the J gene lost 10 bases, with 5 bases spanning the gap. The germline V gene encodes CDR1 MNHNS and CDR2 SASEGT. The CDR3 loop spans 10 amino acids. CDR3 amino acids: CASSEWVYTF. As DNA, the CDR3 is TGTGCCAGCAGTGAATGGGTCTACACCTTC.

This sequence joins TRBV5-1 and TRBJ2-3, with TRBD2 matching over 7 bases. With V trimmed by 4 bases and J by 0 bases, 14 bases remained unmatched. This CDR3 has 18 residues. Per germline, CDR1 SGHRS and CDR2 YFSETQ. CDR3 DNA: TGCGCCAGCAGCCCCGGACTAGGGCTCTCCTCTAGCACAGATACGCAGTATTTT. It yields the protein CASSPGLGLSSSTDTQYF.

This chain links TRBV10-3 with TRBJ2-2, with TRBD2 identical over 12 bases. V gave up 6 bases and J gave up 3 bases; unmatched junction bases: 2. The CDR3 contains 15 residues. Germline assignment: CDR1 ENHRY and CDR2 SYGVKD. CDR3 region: CAIRTSGSDTGELFF. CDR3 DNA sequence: TGTGCCATCAGGACTAGCGGGAGTGACACCGGGGAGCTGTTTTTT.

The CDR3 bases are TGTGCCAGCAGTTTAGCAGGGTGGAACACTGAAGCTTTCTTT. This encodes CASSLAGWNTEAFF. The V call is TRBV28, the J call TRBJ1-1, with D possibly being TRBD1 (5 bases). The V and J ends lost 2 bases and 1 base respectively, with 8 bases between them. This CDR3 has 14 residues. Germline V gene data show CDR1 as MDHEN and CDR2 as SYDVKM.

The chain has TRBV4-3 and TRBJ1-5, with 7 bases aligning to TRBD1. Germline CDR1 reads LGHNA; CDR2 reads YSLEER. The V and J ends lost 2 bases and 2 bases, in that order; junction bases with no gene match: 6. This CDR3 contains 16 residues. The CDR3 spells CASSQTQGVGNQPQHF. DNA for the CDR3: TGCGCCAGCAGCCAAACCCAGGGGGTTGGCAATCAGCCCCAGCATTTT.

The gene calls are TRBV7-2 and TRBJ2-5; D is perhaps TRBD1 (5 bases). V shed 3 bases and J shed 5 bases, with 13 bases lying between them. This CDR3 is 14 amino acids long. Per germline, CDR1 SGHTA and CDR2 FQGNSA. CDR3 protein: CASSFQGSGETQYF. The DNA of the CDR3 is TGTGCCAGCAGCTTTCAGGGCTCAGGGGAGACCCAGTACTTC.